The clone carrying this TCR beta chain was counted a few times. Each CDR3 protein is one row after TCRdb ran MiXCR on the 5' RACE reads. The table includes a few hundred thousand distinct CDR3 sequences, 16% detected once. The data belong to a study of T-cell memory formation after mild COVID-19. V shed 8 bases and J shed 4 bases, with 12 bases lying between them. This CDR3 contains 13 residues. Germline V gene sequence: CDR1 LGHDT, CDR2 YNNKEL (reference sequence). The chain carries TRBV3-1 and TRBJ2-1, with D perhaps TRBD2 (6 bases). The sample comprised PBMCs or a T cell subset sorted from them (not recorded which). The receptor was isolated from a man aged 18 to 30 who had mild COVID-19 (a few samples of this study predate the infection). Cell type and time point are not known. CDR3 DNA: TGTGCCAGCCGCCCTAGCGCGTACAATGAGCAGTTCTTC. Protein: CASRPSAYNEQFF.